This T cell receptor beta chain was recovered during a study of CD8+CD57+ T cells in acquired aplastic anemia. About this clonotype itself: Its cognate antigen is unknown.

The sequenced patients had an expansion of CD8+CD57+ cells seen by flow cytometry. There were no patients without severe acquired aplastic anemia. TCR beta VDJ and CDR3 were profiled, and genomic DNA was the template. TCRdb recomputed calls from the reads with MiXCR, one row per CDR3 protein. There are 170,000 or so distinct CDR3 sequences in the sample; around 52% occur only once, and about 30% lies in the top ten. Trimming removed 3 bases at V and 2 bases at J, with 20 bases between. The germline V gene has CDR1 SQVTM and CDR2 ANQGSEA. This CDR3 spans 17 amino acids. Study-level findings and limits: The study identified roughly 29 CD8+ CDR3 sequences shared by patients and controls.

The gene calls are TRBV29-1 and TRBJ2-1, with a tentative D call TRBD2 (7 bases). This sequence originates from a human donor with aplastic anemia. The material sequenced was sorted CD4+, CD8+, or CD8+CD57+ T cells (not recorded which) from PBMCs. Written as DNA, the CDR3 is TGCAGCGTTGAGGGGGAGGGGGGGACCCTTACCTACAATGAGCAGTTCTTC. This translates into CSVEGEGGTLTYNEQFF.